The 7 T cell receptor beta chains below all came from one sample that was sequenced in a study of low-dose radiotherapy and immunotherapy resistance in tumors. Over roughly 20 PCR cycles, TCRs were amplified from a constant-region primer and V-primer adapter. TCRdb fed the reads into MiXCR, producing one record per CDR3 protein. The data hold tens of thousands of distinct CDR3 sequences, with roughly 10% observed a single time. Time point in this sample: before trial treatment. This specimen was PBMCs, taken before treatment. The receptor source for this set is a female donor with ovarian cancer.

V usage is TRBV5-4 and J usage is TRBJ1-2; D may be TRBD1 (5 bases). The germline V gene has CDR1 SGHNT and CDR2 YYREEE (reference sequence). The CDR3 length is 13 residues. V shed 6 bases and J shed 4 bases, with 13 bases lying between them. CDR3 coding DNA: TGTGCCAGCAATCGGGGGGGAAGCTATGGCTACACCTTC. It translates to CASNRGGSYGYTF. The full variable domain, its missing parts supplied by reference TRBV5-4 and TRBJ1-2, is ETGVTQSPTHLIKTRGQQVTLRCSSQSGHNTVSWYQQALGQGPQFIFQYYREEENGRGNFPPRFSGLQFPNYSSELNVNALELDDSALYLCASNRGGSYGYTFGSGTRLTVV.

This clonotype was recorded a few times. The V gene is TRBV5-4, the J gene TRBJ2-3; D is perhaps TRBD1 or TRBD2 (5 bases each). Trimming removed 4 bases at V and 5 bases at J, with 20 bases between. This CDR3 is 16 amino acids long. In germline, CDR1 is SGHNT, CDR2 YYREEE (reference sequence). CDR3 region: CASSHGTFPGGDTQYF. The DNA of the CDR3 is TGTGCCAGCAGCCACGGGACCTTCCCAGGTGGAGATACGCAGTATTTT.

This clonotype was picked up many times. This chain connects TRBV29-1 to TRBJ2-6; 9 bases are shared with TRBD1. V lost 4 bases, J lost 2 bases, and 6 bases stayed unmatched. Germline V lookup: CDR1 SQVTM, CDR2 ANQGSEA. The CDR3 runs to 16 residues. CDR3 coding DNA: TGCAGCGTTGGTAGACAGGGGGGAGCTGGGGCCAACGTCCTGACTTTC. Translation gives CSVGRQGGAGANVLTF.

This clonotype was detected ten times or more. This rearrangement joins TRBV10-3 to TRBJ1-4; D possibly corresponds to TRBD1 (5 bases). The CDR3 covers 14 residues. Germline V gene lookup returns CDR1 ENHRY and CDR2 SYGVKD. V was trimmed by 10 bases and J by 8 bases, leaving 20 bases between them. The CDR3 sequence: CATTAGEGLEKLFF. CDR3 nucleotide sequence: TGTGCCACCACGGCGGGGGAGGGTTTGGAAAAACTGTTTTTT.

This clonotype came up many times. The chain carries TRBV25-1 and TRBJ2-7; no definite D call. The CDR3 runs to 14 residues. Germline-derived CDR1 and CDR2 are MGHDK and SYGVNS. The V end was cut by 7 bases, the J end by 4 bases, with 17 bases between. The CDR3 protein is CASTKGNSGYEQYF. CDR3 sequence (DNA): TGTGCCAGCACCAAAGGGAATTCCGGGTACGAGCAGTACTTC.

On this clonotype: The likely explanation is a read error, given a far larger clone one base away. V gene TRBV4-2 combines with J gene TRBJ1-5, with D possibly TRBD1 on 6 matching bases. The V gene lost 6 bases and the J gene lost 6 bases, with 18 bases spanning the gap. The CDR3 spans 15 residues. Germline loops: CDR1 LGHNA, CDR2 YNFKEQ. In DNA form, the CDR3 reads TGTGCCAGCAGGCCGGGGGGCCAGGGCGGTCAGCCCCAGCATTTT. Residues: CASRPGGQGGQPQHF.

This clonotype has at least ten counts. The chain is built from TRBV29-1 and TRBJ2-7; D uncertain. CDR3 length: 10 amino acids. Germline-derived CDR1 and CDR2 are SQVTM and ANQGSEA. V lost 2 bases and J 6 bases, leaving 5 bases between the germline ends. The CDR3 is CSVEWGEQYF. CDR3 DNA sequence: TGCAGCGTTGAATGGGGCGAGCAGTACTTC.